A single sample is the source of the 26 T cell receptor beta chains below, sequenced in a study of blood T cell repertoires in COVID-19. The assay was immunoSEQ multiplex PCR, and TCRdb's table has in-frame clones only and misses some. The repertoire holds about 68,000 clones, with approximately 83% as singletons. Sequenced material: peripheral blood. These receptor sequences come from a man at least 80 years old with acute or convalescent COVID-19.

This sequence joins TRBV5-6 and TRBJ2-3; TRBD2 matches 14 bases. V was clipped by 5 bases and J by 7 bases; unmatched bases: 6. The CDR3 has 15 amino acids. The germline V gene encodes CDR1 SGHDT and CDR2 YYEEEE. CDR3 region: CASSYGLAGGNTQYF. The CDR3 DNA reads TGTGCCAGCAGTTACGGACTAGCGGGGGGAAATACGCAGTATTTT.

The rearrangement links TRBV4-3 to TRBJ2-1, with D maybe TRBD1 (9 bases). V lost 0 bases to trimming and J lost 10 bases, with 22 bases between them. CDR3 length: 17 residues. Germline CDR1 is LGHNA and CDR2 is YSLEER. CDR3 nucleotides: TGCGCCAGCAGCCAAGAGGACAGGGGACTAGAATGGGGGGAGCAGTTCTTC. Amino acid sequence: CASSQEDRGLEWGEQFF.

The V and J genes are TRBV6-2 or TRBV6-3 and TRBJ1-2; 8 positions match TRBD1. Germline V gene lookup returns CDR1 MNHEY and CDR2 SVGEGT. There are 15 residues in the CDR3. Losses at the gene ends were 6 bases for V and 5 bases for J; bases not matched to a gene: 11. CDR3 loop: CASSSTQGAGYGYTF. As DNA, the CDR3 is TGTGCCAGCAGCTCTACCCAGGGGGCCGGGTATGGCTACACCTTC.

The rearrangement uses TRBV11-2 and TRBJ1-1; D is possibly TRBD1 (5 bases). Germline V gene sequence: CDR1 SGHAT, CDR2 FQNNGV. Trimming took 3 bases from V and 3 from J, leaving 17 bases between them. This CDR3 comprises 16 residues. CDR3 protein: CASSFRGSPGYTEAFF. The CDR3 bases are TGTGCCAGCAGCTTTAGGGGATCGCCCGGATACACTGAAGCTTTCTTT.

The CDR3 reads CASSLGPGGPETQYF. CDR3 nucleotides: TGCGCCAGCAGCTTGGGTCCCGGGGGGCCGGAGACCCAGTACTTC. The rearrangement links TRBV5-1 to TRBJ2-5, with D tentatively TRBD2 (7 bases). This CDR3 is built from 15 residues. V lost 0 bases and J lost 5, with 14 bases in between. CDR1 is SGHRS and CDR2 is YFSETQ in the germline V gene.

J is TRBJ1-2 and V is TRBV10-3; D gene uncertain. This CDR3 comprises 13 residues. V was pared by 4 bases and J by 4 bases, with 10 bases between. Germline V gene data show CDR1 as ENHRY and CDR2 as SYGVKD. The CDR3 DNA is TGTGCCATCAGTGTCGAGCAATTCTATGGCTACACCTTC. Amino acids: CAISVEQFYGYTF.

The CDR3 reads CASSERGGGTEAFF. The CDR3 DNA sequence: TGTGCCAGCAGCGAGAGGGGGGGTGGCACTGAAGCTTTCTTT. The rearrangement joins TRBV2 to TRBJ1-1, with D perhaps TRBD1 (6 bases). The length of the CDR3 is 14 residues. V was shortened by 6 bases and J by 4 bases, with 15 bases between the two germline ends. Germline CDR1 reads SNHLY; CDR2 reads FYNNEI.

The V and J genes are TRBV6-2 or TRBV6-3 and TRBJ1-5; D remains ambiguous. Germline lookup yields CDR1 MNHEY and CDR2 SVGEGT. CDR3 size: 17 residues. V dropped 2 bases and J dropped 2 bases, with 16 bases sitting between them. The CDR3 region is CASSYGQNIVGNQPQHF. The CDR3 DNA reads TGTGCCAGCAGTTACGGGCAGAATATTGTGGGCAATCAGCCCCAGCATTTT.

There are a few counts of this clone. This chain links TRBV29-1 with TRBJ2-1; D possibly corresponds to TRBD1 (5 bases). The V gene's germline CDR1 is SQVTM and CDR2 ANQGSEA. V was cut by 4 bases and J by 4 bases, with 11 bases left in between. The CDR3 contains 13 residues. The CDR3 DNA follows: TGCAGCGTTGGGGGCGGCACGTACAATGAGCAGTTCTTC. Its protein is CSVGGGTYNEQFF.

The V and J genes are TRBV19 and TRBJ2-5; 8 bases align to TRBD1. The CDR3 spans 13 residues. Per the germline V gene, CDR1 is LNHDA and CDR2 is SQIVND (reference sequence). V shed 6 bases and J 5 bases; nucleotides not matched to a gene: 5. The chain's CDR3 is CASSSTGAETQYF. The CDR3 DNA sequence: TGTGCCAGTAGCTCGACAGGGGCCGAGACCCAGTACTTC.

The rearrangement links TRBV28 to TRBJ1-2, with TRBD1 matching 10 bases. The germline V gene has CDR1 MDHEN and CDR2 SYDVKM. V was pared by 5 bases and J by 0 bases, with 3 bases of the junction left unmatched. The CDR3 runs to 15 residues. The CDR3: CASSPGTGANYGYTF. The CDR3 DNA follows: TGTGCCAGCAGTCCTGGGACAGGGGCTAACTATGGCTACACCTTC.

The CDR3 DNA is TGTGCCTGGAGTTACGGGGGGGTCGAGACCCAGTACTTC. It yields the protein CAWSYGGVETQYF. The chain employs TRBV30 and TRBJ2-5; the match to TRBD2 covers 8 bases. Trimming removed 2 bases from V and 5 bases from J; junction bases left unmatched: 4. Germline CDR1 reads GTSNPN; CDR2 reads SVGIG (reference sequence). CDR3 length: 13 amino acids. The full variable domain, with the rest looked up from reference TRBV30 and TRBJ2-5, is SQTIHQWPATLVQPVGSPLSLECTVEGTSNPNLYWYRQAAGRGLQLLFYSVGIGQISSEVPQNLSASRPQDRQFILSSKKLLLSDSGFYLCAWSYGGVETQYFGPGTRLLVL.

The chain links TRBV6-2 or TRBV6-3 to TRBJ1-1; a possible D gene is TRBD1 (6 bases). V lost 5 bases and J 1 base, leaving 17 bases between the germline ends. Germline lookup yields CDR1 MNHEY and CDR2 SVGEGT. This CDR3 is 16 amino acids long. The CDR3 nucleotides are TGTGCCAGCAGTGAGAGTAGGGGGATTCGGAACACTGAAGCTTTCTTT. Translating gives CASSESRGIRNTEAFF.

This clone was detected once. This chain uses TRBV6-2 or TRBV6-3 with TRBJ2-2; a weak D match, TRBD1 (6 bases). Per germline, CDR1 MNHEY and CDR2 SVGEGT. The V and J ends lost 4 bases and 5 bases respectively, with 8 bases between them. CDR3 length: 13 amino acids. The CDR3 here is CASSSTGTGELFF. DNA of the CDR3: TGTGCCAGCAGTTCGACAGGTACCGGGGAGCTGTTTTTT.

J is TRBJ2-1 and V is TRBV6-5; 9 bases are a match to TRBD1. Germline V gene lookup returns CDR1 MNHEY and CDR2 SVGAGI. Trimming at V came to 2 bases and at J to 6 bases, leaving 5 bases not matched to a gene. This CDR3 has 15 residues. CDR3 nucleotide sequence: TGTGCCAGCAGTTACGGGACAGGGAGTTTCAATGAGCAGTTCTTC. The encoded protein is CASSYGTGSFNEQFF.

V is TRBV4-3 and J is TRBJ1-1; D gene ambiguous. Germline CDR1 LGHNA, CDR2 YSLEER. There are 16 residues in the CDR3. The V end was cut by 4 bases, the J end by 3 bases, with 18 bases between. CDR3 sequence (DNA): TGCGCCAGCAGCCCGGAACCCCTAGTAAAGGACACTGAAGCTTTCTTT. This codes for CASSPEPLVKDTEAFF.

The gene calls are TRBV5-6 and TRBJ1-5; 7 nucleotides agree with TRBD1. The CDR3 is 15 residues long. Losses at the gene ends were 1 base for V and 6 bases for J; bases not matched to a gene: 7. Germline assignment: CDR1 SGHDT and CDR2 YYEEEE. CDR3 in DNA: TGTGCCAGCAGCTTGTGGCAGGGGGTTTCTCAGCCCCAGCATTTT. As protein: CASSLWQGVSQPQHF. The whole variable domain, filled in from reference TRBV5-6 and TRBJ1-5, reads DAGVTQSPTHLIKTRGQQVTLRCSPKSGHDTVSWYQQALGQGPQFIFQYYEEEERQRGNFPDRFSGHQFPNYSSELNVNALLLGDSALYLCASSLWQGVSQPQHFGDGTRLSIL.

The rearrangement links TRBV5-1 to TRBJ2-1; D possibly corresponds to TRBD1 (6 bases). Germline assignment: CDR1 SGHRS and CDR2 YFSETQ. The CDR3 runs to 14 residues. V shed 3 bases and J shed 5 bases, with 12 bases lying between them. CDR3 sequence (DNA): TGCGCCAGCAGCTCCCAGGGGCCTAACAATGAGCAGTTCTTC. Protein: CASSSQGPNNEQFF.

The chain couples TRBV25-1 to TRBJ1-6; D unresolved. The CDR3 covers 14 residues. V shed 6 bases and J shed 10 bases, with 16 bases lying between them. Germline loops: CDR1 MGHDK, CDR2 SYGVNS. The CDR3 bases are TGTGCCAGCAGGGCGGCGAGCGTGTACTCACCCCTCCACTTT. Its translation: CASRAASVYSPLHF.

This clone was detected only a few times. V usage is TRBV27 and J usage is TRBJ2-2; TRBD2 matches at 12 bases. The CDR3 sequence is 16 residues long. The V and J ends lost 5 bases and 4 bases, in that order; junction bases with no gene match: 5. Germline assignment: CDR1 MNHEY and CDR2 SMNVEV (reference sequence). CDR3 sequence: CASSRLAGGITGELFF. The CDR3 coding sequence is TGTGCCAGCAGTAGGCTAGCGGGAGGGATCACCGGGGAGCTGTTTTTT.

The rearrangement uses TRBV4-1 and TRBJ1-5; 9 bases align to TRBD1. V dropped 0 bases and J dropped 14; count of bases not matched to a gene: 14. The CDR3 runs to 16 residues. Germline CDR1 is MGHRA and CDR2 is YSYEKL. CDR3 nucleotide sequence: TGCGCCAGCAGCCAAGAGGGGGGACAGGGTAGGGCAGGCGAGCATTTT. Its protein product is CASSQEGGQGRAGEHF.

V and J are TRBV5-1 and TRBJ2-1, with TRBD2 matching 8 bases. Looked up from germline, CDR1 is SGHRS and CDR2 is YFSETQ. The J segment lost 4 bases and the V segment lost 1 base, leaving 7 bases of the junction unmatched. CDR3 size: 16 residues. In DNA form, the CDR3 reads TGCGCCAGCAGCTTGTTCTCGGGGGGGCCTTACAATGAGCAGTTCTTC. It translates to CASSLFSGGPYNEQFF.

The J gene is TRBJ2-1, the V gene TRBV18; D perhaps matches TRBD2 (5 bases). CDR3 size: 16 residues. V lost 6 bases to trimming and J lost 7 bases, with 22 bases between them. From germline, CDR1 is KGHSH and CDR2 LQKENI. CDR3 coding DNA: TGTGCCAGCTCCGCAGGACGGGAAGGAAAGAGGAATGAGCAGTTCTTC. The encoded protein is CASSAGREGKRNEQFF.

This sequence joins TRBV5-4 and TRBJ2-1; 8 nucleotides match TRBD1. This CDR3 has 13 residues. Germline CDR1 reads SGHNT; CDR2 reads YYREEE (reference sequence). Losses at the gene ends were 2 bases for V and 7 bases for J; bases not matched to a gene: 2. As DNA, the CDR3 is TGTGCCAGCAGCTTTACAGGGGGGAATGAGCAGTTCTTC. Amino acids: CASSFTGGNEQFF.

The chain joins TRBV19 to TRBJ1-6, with D possibly matching TRBD1 (5 bases). CDR1 LNHDA and CDR2 SQIVND come from the germline V gene (reference sequence). The CDR3 extends over 14 amino acids. Trimming took off 3 bases at V and 7 bases at J, with 10 bases between the two ends. Here the CDR3 reads CASSIEGVNSPLHF. DNA for the CDR3: TGTGCCAGTAGTATCGAAGGGGTGAATTCACCCCTCCACTTT.

The V and J genes are TRBV28 and TRBJ2-3; TRBD2 aligns across 13 bases. CDR1 MDHEN and CDR2 SYDVKM come from the germline V gene. The junction had 13 bases not matched to a gene; V was cut back by 4 bases and J by 0 bases. CDR3 length equals 20 residues. CDR3 DNA sequence: TGTGCCAGCAGTTCCGCCGGGACTAGCGGGACTGGTGCTAGCACAGATACGCAGTATTTT. This sequence encodes CASSSAGTSGTGASTDTQYF. Full variable domain (rest looked up from reference TRBV28 and TRBJ2-3): DVKVTQSSRYLVKRTGEKVFLECVQDMDHENMFWYRQDPGLGLRLIYFSYDVKMKEKGDIPEGYSVSREKKERFSLILESASTNQTSMYLCASSSAGTSGTGASTDTQYFGPGTRLTVL.